What follows describes a single T cell receptor (beta chain). Its target is unknown. The data belong to a study of response to subunit inactivated influenza vaccine. The length of the CDR3 is 14 residues. V lost 6 bases, J lost 4 bases, and 11 bases lay in between. Germline V gene data show CDR1 as KGHDR and CDR2 as SFDVKD. Study results and limitations: That few new T cells are recruited by each seasonal influenza vaccination was the authors' suggestion.

From the RT-PCR reads, TCRdb called clonotypes with MiXCR, one entry per CDR3 protein. The table lists 300,000 to 350,000 distinct CDR3 sequences, about 20% of them singletons. Sequenced here: PBMCs from blood, sampled less than 22 months after vaccination. The chain carries TRBV24-1 and TRBJ1-4; D not certain. The receptor comes from a man aged 50-75 years who received an inactivated influenza vaccine. CDR3 sequence (DNA): TGTGCCACCAGTCGAGGGCAGAATAATGAAAAACTGTTTTTT. It is translated as CATSRGQNNEKLFF.